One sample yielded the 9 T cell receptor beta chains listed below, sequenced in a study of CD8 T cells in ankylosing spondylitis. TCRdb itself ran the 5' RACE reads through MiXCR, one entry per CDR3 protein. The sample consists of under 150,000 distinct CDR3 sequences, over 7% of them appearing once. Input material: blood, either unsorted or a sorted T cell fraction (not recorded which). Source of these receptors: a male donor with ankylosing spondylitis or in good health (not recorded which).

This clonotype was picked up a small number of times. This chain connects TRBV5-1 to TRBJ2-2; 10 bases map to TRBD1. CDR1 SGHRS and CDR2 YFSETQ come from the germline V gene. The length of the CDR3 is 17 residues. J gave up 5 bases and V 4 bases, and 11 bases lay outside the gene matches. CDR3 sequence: CASSQRGTGARTGELFF. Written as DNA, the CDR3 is TGCGCCAGCAGCCAACGGGGGACAGGGGCGCGGACCGGGGAGCTGTTTTTT. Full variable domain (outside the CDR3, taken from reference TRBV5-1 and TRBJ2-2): KAGVTQTPRYLIKTRGQQVTLSCSPISGHRSVSWYQQTPGQGLQFLFEYFSETQRNKGNFPGRFSGRQFSNSRSEMNVSTLELGDSALYLCASSQRGTGARTGELFFGEGSRLTVL.

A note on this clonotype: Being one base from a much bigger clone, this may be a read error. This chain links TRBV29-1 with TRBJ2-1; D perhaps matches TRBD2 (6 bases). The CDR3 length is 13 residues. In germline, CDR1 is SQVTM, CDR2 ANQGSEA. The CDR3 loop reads CSVEERDLHELFF. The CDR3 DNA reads TGCAGCGTTGAAGAGCGGGACCTCCATGAGCTGTTCTTC.

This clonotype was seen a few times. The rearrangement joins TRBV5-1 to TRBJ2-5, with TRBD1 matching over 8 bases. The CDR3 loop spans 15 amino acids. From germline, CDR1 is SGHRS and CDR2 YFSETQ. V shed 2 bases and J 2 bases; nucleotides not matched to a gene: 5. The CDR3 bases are TGCGCCAGCAGCTTCAACAGGGGGACACAAGAGACCCAGTACTTC. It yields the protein CASSFNRGTQETQYF. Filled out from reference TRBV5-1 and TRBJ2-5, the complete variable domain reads KAGVTQTPRYLIKTRGQQVTLSCSPISGHRSVSWYQQTPGQGLQFLFEYFSETQRNKGNFPGRFSGRQFSNSRSEMNVSTLELGDSALYLCASSFNRGTQETQYFGPGTRLLVL.

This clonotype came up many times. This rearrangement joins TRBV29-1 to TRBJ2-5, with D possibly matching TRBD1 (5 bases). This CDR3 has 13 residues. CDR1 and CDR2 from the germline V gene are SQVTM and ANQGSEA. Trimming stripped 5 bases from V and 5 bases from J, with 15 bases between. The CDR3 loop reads CSVSQVLGETQYF. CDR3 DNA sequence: TGCAGCGTTTCACAGGTCCTTGGGGAGACCCAGTACTTC.

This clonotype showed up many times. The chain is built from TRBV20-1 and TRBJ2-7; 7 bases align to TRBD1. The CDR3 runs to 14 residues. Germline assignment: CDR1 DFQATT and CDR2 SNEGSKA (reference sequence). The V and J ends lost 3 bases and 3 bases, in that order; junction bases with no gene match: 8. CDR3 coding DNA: TGCAGTGCTAGTATATTACAGGGGATCTACGAGCAGTACTTC. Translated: CSASILQGIYEQYF.

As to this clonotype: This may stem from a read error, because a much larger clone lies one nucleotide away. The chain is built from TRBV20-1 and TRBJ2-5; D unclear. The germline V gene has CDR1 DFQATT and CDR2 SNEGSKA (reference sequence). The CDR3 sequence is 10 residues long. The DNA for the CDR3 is TGCATTGCTGTAAAAGAGACCCAGTACTTC. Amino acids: CIAVKETQYF.

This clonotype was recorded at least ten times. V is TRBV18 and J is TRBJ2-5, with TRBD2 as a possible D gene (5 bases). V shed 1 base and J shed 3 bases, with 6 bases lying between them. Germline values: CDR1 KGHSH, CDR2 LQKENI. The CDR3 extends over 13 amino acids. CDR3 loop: CASSPRREETQYF. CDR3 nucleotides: TGTGCCAGCTCACCACGGCGGGAAGAGACCCAGTACTTC.

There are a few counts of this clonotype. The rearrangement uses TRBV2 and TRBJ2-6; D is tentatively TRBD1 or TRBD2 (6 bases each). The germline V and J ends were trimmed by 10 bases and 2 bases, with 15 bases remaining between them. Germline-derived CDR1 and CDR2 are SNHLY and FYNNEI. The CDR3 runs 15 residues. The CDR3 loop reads CATQVGGAGANVLTF. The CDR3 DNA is TGTGCCACACAAGTGGGGGGCGCTGGGGCCAACGTCCTGACTTTC. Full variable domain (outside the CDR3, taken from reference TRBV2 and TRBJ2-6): EPEVTQTPSHQVTQMGQEVILRCVPISNHLYFYWYRQILGQKVEFLVSFYNNEISEKSEIFDDQFSVERPDGSNFTLKIRSTKLEDSAMYFCATQVGGAGANVLTFGAGSRLTVL.

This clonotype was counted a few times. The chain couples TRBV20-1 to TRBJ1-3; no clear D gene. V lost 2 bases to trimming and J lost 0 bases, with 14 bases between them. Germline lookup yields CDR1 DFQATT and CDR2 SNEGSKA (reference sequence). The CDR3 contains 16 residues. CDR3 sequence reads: CSARPTGENSGNTIYF. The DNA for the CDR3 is TGCAGTGCTAGACCTACCGGTGAGAACTCTGGAAACACCATATATTTT.